This T cell receptor (beta chain) is from a study of beta chain features in type 1 diabetes. Whole-study findings and limits: Patients with Type 1 diabetes showed moderately but significantly shorter TCRB CDR3s in all four CD4+ subsets.

Trimming shortened V by 6 bases and J by 0 bases, and 12 bases separated the two germline ends. Germline V CDR1 and CDR2: LNHDA, SQIVND (reference sequence). This CDR3 spans 14 amino acids. This clone was seen more than once but under ten times. What it binds is unknown. Based on CD45RO/CCR7/CD25/CD127/CD95/CD27, CD4+ regulatory, stem cell-like memory, naive and central memory cells were sorted. All of the isolated RNA was reverse transcribed, so expressed TCRB transcripts were sequenced. Produced via immunoSEQ multiplex PCR; TCRdb's table is partial and in-frame only. The sample has about 390,000 clones, over 9% seen once; the top ten hold less than 0.65%.

Sequences were obtained from central memory CD4+ T cells from blood. The chain has TRBV19 and TRBJ2-7; D unclear. The origin of this receptor is a man between 25 and 39 years old with type 1 diabetes. CDR3 sequence reads: CASRFGPDSYEQYF. CDR3 in DNA: TGTGCCAGTAGATTCGGGCCGGACTCCTACGAGCAGTACTTC.